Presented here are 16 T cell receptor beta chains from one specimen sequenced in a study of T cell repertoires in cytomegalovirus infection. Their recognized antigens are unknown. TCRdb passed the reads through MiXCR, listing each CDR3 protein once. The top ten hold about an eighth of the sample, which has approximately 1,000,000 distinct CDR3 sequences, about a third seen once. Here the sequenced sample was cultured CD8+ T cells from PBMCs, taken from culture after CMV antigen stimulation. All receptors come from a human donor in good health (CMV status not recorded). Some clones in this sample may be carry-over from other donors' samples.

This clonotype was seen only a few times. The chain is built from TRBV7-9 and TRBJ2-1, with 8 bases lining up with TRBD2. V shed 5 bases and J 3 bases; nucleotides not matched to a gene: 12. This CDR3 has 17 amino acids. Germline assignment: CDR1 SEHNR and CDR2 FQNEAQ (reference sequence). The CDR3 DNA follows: TGTGCCAGCAGCGAACTGCCTGGCGGGGGGCACTACAATGAGCAGTTCTTC. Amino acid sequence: CASSELPGGGHYNEQFF.

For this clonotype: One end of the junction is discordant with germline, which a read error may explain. The CDR3 coding sequence is TGTGCCAGCAGTTTGGGGACTGATTCCGGAGAGCTGTTTTTT. Translation: CASSLGTDSGELFF. The rearrangement links TRBV27 to TRBJ2-2, with D perhaps TRBD2 (6 bases). This CDR3 has 14 residues. Germline lookup yields CDR1 MNHEY and CDR2 SMNVEV (reference sequence).

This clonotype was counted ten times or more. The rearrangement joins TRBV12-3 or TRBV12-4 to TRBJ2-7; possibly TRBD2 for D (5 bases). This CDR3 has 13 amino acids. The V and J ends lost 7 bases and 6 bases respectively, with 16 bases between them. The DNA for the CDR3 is TGTGCCAGCACGTCGACGGGATCTAGCGAGCAGTACTTC. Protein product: CASTSTGSSEQYF.

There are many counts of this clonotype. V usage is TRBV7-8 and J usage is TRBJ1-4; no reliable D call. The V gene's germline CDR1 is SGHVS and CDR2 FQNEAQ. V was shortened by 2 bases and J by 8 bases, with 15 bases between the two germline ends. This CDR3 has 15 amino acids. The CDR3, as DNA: TGTGCCAGCAGCTTACAGGCTGGGGAGGGCGAAAAACTGTTTTTT. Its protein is CASSLQAGEGEKLFF.

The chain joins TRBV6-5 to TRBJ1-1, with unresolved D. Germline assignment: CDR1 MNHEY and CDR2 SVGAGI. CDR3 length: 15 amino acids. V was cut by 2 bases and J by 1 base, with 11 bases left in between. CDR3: CASSYTPGRNTEAFF. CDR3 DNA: TGTGCCAGCAGTTACACCCCGGGTAGGAACACTGAAGCTTTCTTT.

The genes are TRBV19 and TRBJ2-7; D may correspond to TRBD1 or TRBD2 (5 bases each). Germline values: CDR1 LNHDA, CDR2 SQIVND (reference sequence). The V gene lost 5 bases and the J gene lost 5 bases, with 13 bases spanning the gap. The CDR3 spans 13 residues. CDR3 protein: CASSFGGTNEQYF. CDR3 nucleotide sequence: TGTGCCAGTAGTTTTGGGGGAACTAACGAGCAGTACTTC.

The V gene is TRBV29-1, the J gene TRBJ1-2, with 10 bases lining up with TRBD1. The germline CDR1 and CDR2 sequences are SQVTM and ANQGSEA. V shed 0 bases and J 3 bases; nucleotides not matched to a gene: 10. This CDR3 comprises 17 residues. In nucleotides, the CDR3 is TGCAGCGTTGAAGATCTTGAGACAGGGGGCCGGTACTATGGCTACACCTTC. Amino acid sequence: CSVEDLETGGRYYGYTF.

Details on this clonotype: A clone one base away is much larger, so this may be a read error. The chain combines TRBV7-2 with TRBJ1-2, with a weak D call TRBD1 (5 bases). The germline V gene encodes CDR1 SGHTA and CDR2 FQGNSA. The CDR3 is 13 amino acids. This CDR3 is CANSPGTDYGYTF. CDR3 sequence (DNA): TGTGCCAACAGCCCCGGGACGGACTATGGCTACACCTTC.

The CDR3 is CASSQEATGVEQFF. The CDR3, as DNA: TGCGCCAGCAGCCAAGAGGCCACTGGGGTTGAGCAGTTCTTC. The chain links TRBV4-1 to TRBJ2-1; no reliable D call. The CDR3 is 14 residues long. Trimming pared 0 bases from V and 9 bases from J, leaving 12 bases between. The germline V gene encodes CDR1 MGHRA and CDR2 YSYEKL.

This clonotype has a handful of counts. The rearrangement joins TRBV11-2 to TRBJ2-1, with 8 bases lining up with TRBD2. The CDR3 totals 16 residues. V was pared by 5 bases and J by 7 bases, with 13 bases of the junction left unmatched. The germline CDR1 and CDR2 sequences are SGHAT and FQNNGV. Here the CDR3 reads CASSLKAGVYGNEQFF. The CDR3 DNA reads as TGTGCCAGCAGCCTTAAAGCGGGGGTCTATGGAAATGAGCAGTTCTTC.

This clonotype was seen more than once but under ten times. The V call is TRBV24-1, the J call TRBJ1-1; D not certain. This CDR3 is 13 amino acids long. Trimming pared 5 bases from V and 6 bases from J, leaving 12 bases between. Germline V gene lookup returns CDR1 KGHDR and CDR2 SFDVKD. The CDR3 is CATSVSSGSEAFF. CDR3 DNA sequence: TGTGCCACCAGTGTCTCTTCGGGGTCTGAAGCTTTCTTT.

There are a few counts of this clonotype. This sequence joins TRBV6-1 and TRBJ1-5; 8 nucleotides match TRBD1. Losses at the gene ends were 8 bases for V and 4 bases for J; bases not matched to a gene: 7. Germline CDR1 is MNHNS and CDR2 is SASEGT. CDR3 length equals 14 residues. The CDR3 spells CASDDRGGNQPQHF. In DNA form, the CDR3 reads TGTGCCAGCGATGACAGGGGTGGAAATCAGCCCCAGCATTTT.

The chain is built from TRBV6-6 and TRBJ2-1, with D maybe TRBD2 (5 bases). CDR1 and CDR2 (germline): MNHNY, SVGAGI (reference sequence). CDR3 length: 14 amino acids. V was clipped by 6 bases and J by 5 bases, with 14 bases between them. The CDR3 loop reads CASRAERAHNEQFF. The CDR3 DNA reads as TGTGCCAGCAGGGCTGAGAGGGCCCACAATGAGCAGTTCTTC.

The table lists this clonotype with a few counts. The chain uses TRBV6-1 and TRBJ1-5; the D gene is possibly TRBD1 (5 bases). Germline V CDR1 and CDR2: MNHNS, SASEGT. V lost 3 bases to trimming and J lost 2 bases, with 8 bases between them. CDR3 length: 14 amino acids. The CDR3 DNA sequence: TGTGCCAGCAGTGATGGGGACGGCAATCAGCCCCAGCATTTT. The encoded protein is CASSDGDGNQPQHF.

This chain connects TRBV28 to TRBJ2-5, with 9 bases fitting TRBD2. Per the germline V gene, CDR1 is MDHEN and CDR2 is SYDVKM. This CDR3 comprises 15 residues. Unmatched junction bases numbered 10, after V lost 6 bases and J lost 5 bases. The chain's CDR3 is CASRLETSGWETQYF. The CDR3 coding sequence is TGTGCCAGCAGACTTGAGACTAGCGGCTGGGAGACCCAGTACTTC.

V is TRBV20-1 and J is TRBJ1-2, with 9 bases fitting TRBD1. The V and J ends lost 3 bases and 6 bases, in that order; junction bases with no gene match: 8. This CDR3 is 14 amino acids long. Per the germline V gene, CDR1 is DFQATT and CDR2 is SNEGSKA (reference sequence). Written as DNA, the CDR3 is TGCAGTGCTAGTCCCCTGGACAGGGGAAATGGCTACACCTTC. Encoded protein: CSASPLDRGNGYTF.